What follows describes a single TCR beta chain. This receptor's antigen is unknown. Per-base quality was not reported, and no clone a single base away is much larger than it. Its CDR3 holds 13 amino acids, cysteine through phenylalanine. CDR3 DNA only is kept here, 39 bases in frame from base 1. According to the germline V gene (reference sequence), CDR1 reads SEHNR and CDR2 reads FQNEAQ. After removal of 5 bases from V and 3 bases from J, the junction retains 2 bases not matched to a gene. Systemically healthy Caucasian individuals from Russia, 35 to 50 in total and aged about 6 to 100 years, were included as donors. Each donor gave around 9.8 milliliters of peripheral blood, collected into EDTA-treated Vacutainer tubes. PBMCs were isolated by Ficoll-Paque density-gradient centrifugation, with at least 6 million obtained per sample. Total RNA was extracted from PBMCs with Trizol reagent, with at least 5.5 micrograms obtained per sample. For every donor, flow cytometry on a PBMC aliquot measured the percentage of naive CD45RAhigh/CD27high T cells.

The protocol used for the library was 5' RACE. Instrument on record: Illumina HiSeq 2500. The second PCR ran for roughly 7 to 11 cycles and used a J-beta primer mix along with a sample-barcoded 5' primer. A template-switch 5' adaptor carrying 12 random nucleotides introduced a unique molecular identifier onto each TCR beta cDNA molecule. Each sample yielded at least 3 million CDR3-containing paired-end reads. First-strand cDNA was synthesized from all RNA with the Mint cDNA synthesis kit, primed by a TRBC-specific oligonucleotide. Following uracil-DNA glycosylase treatment, all cDNA underwent a first 18-cycle PCR with the universal primers M1SS and BC2_uni_R. In the source study's methods: For normalization, 1 million high-quality reads, each with a distinct molecular identifier, were randomly selected from each sample. Instead of being binned into consensus sequences, reads that shared molecular identifiers were thrown out. MiTCR, with a Q25 quality threshold and the strictest error-elimination algorithm, was used for CDR3 identification, clonotype clustering and error correction. A nonparametric unseen species model with Euler transformation was used to estimate a lower bound on total TCR beta diversity. TCRdb handled the public reads itself, with Q25 trimming in fastp and clone calling in MiXCR, and kept productive beta chains. Every distinct CDR3 protein forms one entry, paired with its most common genes and DNA. None of the V and J calls come from the authors' own analysis; TCRdb made them. The sample table holds 910,000 or so distinct CDR3 sequences, of which roughly 47% were seen once. The ten most abundant clones make up around 21% of the sample.

This entry is derived from a study of blood T cells in healthy people across ages (dated by TCRdb to the mid-2010s). Turning to the overall study: In model experiments, template switching captured about one uniquely barcoded TCR beta cDNA molecule for every two T cells. Using deep sequencing normalized with unique cDNA molecular identifiers, the study measured how TCR beta repertoire diversity changes with age. For two donors (one aged 18 to 29 and one aged 80 or older), the study analyzed two additional independent replicas of 1 million unique cDNA reads from the same blood draw. Four age groups were formed from the donors: young (average around 15 years), middle-aged (approximately 39), aged (62) and long-lived (roughly 81). To avoid experimental bias, donors of different ages were randomly spread across the sequencing lanes. General conclusions and limits of the study: Estimates of total diversity based on one million sequenced T cells were considered lower bounds and underestimates. Compared with the aged group, the long-lived group had more naive CD4+ T cells, fewer expanded clones and increased TCR diversity, suggesting age selection. As age increased, observed TCR beta diversity per million T cells dropped in a roughly linear way, and a significant reduction was already evident by age roughly 36. There was a strong correlation between observed TCR beta diversity and the percentage of naive T cells measured by flow cytometry. Since profiling was done on bulk unsorted PBMCs, naive and antigen-experienced compartments could not be conclusively compared. The CMV infection status of donors was not known, potentially confounding age-related changes in expanded clonotypes.

The sequence was obtained from a woman aged 55-69 years in good health. The sequence is built from TRBV7-9 and TRBJ2-3; a stretch of 7 junction bases matches TRBD2. Sequencing was done on a sample of blood. The CDR3 protein sequence reads: CASSRGETDTQYF. The DNA sequence follows: TGTGCCAGCAGCCGGGGGGAAACAGATACGCAGTATTTT.